This T cell receptor beta chain was recorded in a study of siplizumab effects on memory and regulatory T cells. Data came from immunoSEQ multiplex PCR; TCRdb stores just in-frame clones and leaves some out. The table lists about 56,000 clones, around 97% of them singletons. CDR3 length equals 14 residues. V was clipped by 3 bases and J by 3 bases, with 12 bases between them. Germline V gene data show CDR1 as MGHRA and CDR2 as YSYEKL. About this clone itself: What it binds is not known.

Whole-study results and caveats: Alloreactive CD4+ clones that could be mapped were on average roughly 69% Treg-derived with siplizumab, against 25% to 30% in controls.

Material: naive CD8+ T cells sorted from blood. The clonotype was recovered from a human donor in good health. V gene TRBV4-1 combines with J gene TRBJ2-7; D may be TRBD1 (6 bases). CDR3 coding DNA: TGCGCCAGCAGCCACCGACAGGAAGACTACGAGCAGTACTTC. Residues: CASSHRQEDYEQYF.